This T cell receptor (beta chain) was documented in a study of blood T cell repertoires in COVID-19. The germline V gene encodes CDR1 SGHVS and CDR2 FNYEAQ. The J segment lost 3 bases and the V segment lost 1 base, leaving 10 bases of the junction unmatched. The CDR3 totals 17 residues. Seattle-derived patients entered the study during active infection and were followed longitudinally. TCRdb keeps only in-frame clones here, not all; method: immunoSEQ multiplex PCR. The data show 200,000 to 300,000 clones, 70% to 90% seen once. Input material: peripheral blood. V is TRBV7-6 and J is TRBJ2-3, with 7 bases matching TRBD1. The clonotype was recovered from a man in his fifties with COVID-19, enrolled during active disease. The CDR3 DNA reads TGTGCCAGCAGCTTAGAATTAAGGAGACAGGGTACAGATACGCAGTATTTT. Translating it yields CASSLELRRQGTDTQYF.